The 11 T cell receptor beta chains below come from one sample, sequenced in a study of CD8 T cells in Susac syndrome. Random-hexamer reverse transcription was applied to about 0.5 to 1 ug RNA. TCRdb reprocessed the immunoSEQ multiplex PCR reads via MiXCR and lists one record per CDR3 protein. The sample holds some 130,000 distinct CDR3 sequences; about 96% are singletons and the top ten take approximately 0.12%. Sequenced input: CD4+ T cells from PBMCs. The receptors originated from a human donor in good health.

CDR3 sequence reads: CASSSLRDGQNIQYF. The CDR3 nucleotides read TGCGCCAGCAGCAGCCTCAGGGATGGGCAAAACATTCAGTACTTC. V is TRBV5-1 and J is TRBJ2-4; TRBD1 might be the D (5 bases). V was trimmed by 4 bases and J by 5 bases, leaving 16 bases between them. The CDR3 length is 15 residues. The germline V gene has CDR1 SGHRS and CDR2 YFSETQ.

The chain is built from TRBV5-1 and TRBJ1-2; 7 bases line up with TRBD1. Germline CDR1 reads SGHRS; CDR2 reads YFSETQ. This CDR3 spans 14 amino acids. Trimming took 0 bases from V and 4 from J; bases not matched to a gene: 3. CDR3 sequence: CASSLDRGSYGYTF. In nucleotides, the CDR3 is TGCGCCAGCAGCTTGGACAGGGGTAGCTATGGCTACACCTTC.

The chain is built from TRBV19 and TRBJ2-1; 13 nucleotides line up with TRBD2. Germline V lookup: CDR1 LNHDA, CDR2 SQIVND (reference sequence). V shed 5 bases, J shed 9 bases, and the junction held 7 bases outside the gene matches. This CDR3 is built from 15 residues. The CDR3 here is CASSPGTSGNFEQFF. Written as DNA, the CDR3 is TGTGCCAGTAGTCCCGGGACTAGCGGGAATTTTGAGCAGTTCTTC. The full variable domain, with the rest looked up from reference TRBV19 and TRBJ2-1, is DGGITQSPKYLFRKEGQNVTLSCEQNLNHDAMYWYRQDPGQGLRLIYYSQIVNDFQKGDIAEGYSVSREKKESFPLTVTSAQKNPTAFYLCASSPGTSGNFEQFFGPGTRLTVL.

The chain joins TRBV19 to TRBJ1-5, with no clear D. The CDR3 covers 14 residues. In germline, CDR1 is LNHDA, CDR2 SQIVND (reference sequence). With 7 bases removed from V and 5 bases from J, the gap between germline ends came to 15 bases. The CDR3, as DNA: TGTGCCAGTAACAAGGGAAGAGTGGATCAGCCCCAGCATTTT. The encoded protein is CASNKGRVDQPQHF.

The chain links TRBV28 to TRBJ2-5; D call uncertain. V was trimmed by 5 bases and J by 7 bases, leaving 11 bases between them. Per germline, CDR1 MDHEN and CDR2 SYDVKM. The CDR3 consists of 12 residues. Here the CDR3 reads CASSLSPRTQYF. For the CDR3, the DNA is TGTGCCAGCAGTCTCTCCCCTAGGACCCAGTACTTC. Full variable domain (outside the CDR3, taken from reference TRBV28 and TRBJ2-5): DVKVTQSSRYLVKRTGEKVFLECVQDMDHENMFWYRQDPGLGLRLIYFSYDVKMKEKGDIPEGYSVSREKKERFSLILESASTNQTSMYLCASSLSPRTQYFGPGTRLLVL.

V is TRBV18 and J is TRBJ1-1, with 7 bases matching TRBD1. Per the germline V gene, CDR1 is KGHSH and CDR2 is LQKENI. CDR3 length: 14 residues. V was clipped by 4 bases and J by 0 bases; unmatched bases: 2. CDR3 DNA sequence: TGTGCCAGCTCACAGGGGGCTGTGAACACTGAAGCTTTCTTT. It translates to CASSQGAVNTEAFF. Full variable domain (outside the CDR3, taken from reference TRBV18 and TRBJ1-1): NAGVMQNPRHLVRRRGQEARLRCSPMKGHSHVYWYRQLPEEGLKFMVYLQKENIIDESGMPKERFSAEFPKEGPSILRIQQVVRGDSAAYFCASSQGAVNTEAFFGQGTRLTVV.

The J gene is TRBJ2-1, the V gene TRBV29-1, with 11 bases matching TRBD2. Germline CDR1 reads SQVTM; CDR2 reads ANQGSEA. The CDR3 contains 15 residues. Trimming at V came to 6 bases and at J to 6 bases, leaving 10 bases not matched to a gene. CDR3 coding DNA: TGCAGCGTGATTGATTTTAGCGGGAGGGCCAATGAGCAGTTCTTC. It codes for CSVIDFSGRANEQFF.

V is TRBV7-2 and J is TRBJ2-3; 9 bases align to TRBD2. The germline gives CDR1 SGHTA, CDR2 FQGNSA. Losses at the gene ends were 1 base for V and 2 bases for J; bases not matched to a gene: 4. The CDR3 is made up of 16 amino acids. Here the CDR3 DNA reads TGTGCCAGCAGCTTAGTCCCTAGCGGGATCACAGATACGCAGTATTTT. Protein: CASSLVPSGITDTQYF.

This rearrangement joins TRBV27 to TRBJ2-1; D is ambiguous. CDR1 MNHEY and CDR2 SMNVEV come from the germline V gene (reference sequence). CDR3 length: 14 amino acids. The germline V and J ends were trimmed by 5 bases and 6 bases, with 14 bases remaining between them. This chain's CDR3 is CASSRLDGPNEQFF. The CDR3 DNA reads as TGTGCCAGCAGTAGACTGGACGGACCCAATGAGCAGTTCTTC.

The rearrangement joins TRBV28 to TRBJ1-2; TRBD1 is a possible D gene (5 bases). Germline values: CDR1 MDHEN, CDR2 SYDVKM. V lost 5 bases, J lost 4 bases, and 11 bases lay in between. This CDR3 is built from 13 residues. The CDR3 loop is CASSTGTGYGYTF. DNA for the CDR3: TGTGCCAGCAGTACCGGGACGGGCTATGGCTACACCTTC.

V gene TRBV4-1 combines with J gene TRBJ2-7; tentatively, D is TRBD2 (6 bases). CDR3 length: 15 residues. Germline CDR1 and CDR2: MGHRA and YSYEKL. V was pared by 4 bases and J by 3 bases, with 16 bases between. CDR3 sequence reads: CASSLGLASLYEQYF. The DNA of the CDR3 is TGCGCCAGCAGCCTCGGGCTAGCGAGTCTCTACGAGCAGTACTTC.